Listed here are 30 T cell receptor beta chains from one sample, sequenced in a study of T cells of healthy individuals. TCRdb re-called the 5' RACE reads with MiXCR, one entry per CDR3 protein. The sample yields 63,000 or so distinct CDR3 sequences, around 15% seen once. The receptor source for this set is a human donor in good health.

CDR3 in DNA: TGTGCCAGCAGCCTAACAGGGTCGGGCAATCAGCCCCAGCATTTT. Encoded protein: CASSLTGSGNQPQHF. This sequence joins TRBV28 and TRBJ1-5, with D possibly TRBD1 on 6 matching bases. Germline V gene data show CDR1 as MDHEN and CDR2 as SYDVKM. The CDR3 extends over 15 amino acids. Between the trimmed V and J ends, which lost 6 bases and 2 bases, there was a span of 14 bases.

This chain connects TRBV6-6 to TRBJ2-2; TRBD2 matches 8 bases. The CDR3 contains 13 residues. Trimming removed 8 bases from V and 4 bases from J; junction bases left unmatched: 3. Germline CDR1 MNHNY, CDR2 SVGAGI (reference sequence). This CDR3 reads CASGTSGTGELFF. CDR3 in DNA: TGTGCCAGCGGAACTAGCGGCACCGGGGAGCTGTTTTTT.

Points on this clonotype: Compared with germline, one end of the junction differs, possibly owing to a read error. The rearrangement joins TRBV4-2 to TRBJ2-4; D gene ambiguous. The CDR3 loop spans 15 amino acids. The V gene's germline CDR1 is LGHNA and CDR2 YNFKEQ. The CDR3 coding sequence is TGCGCCAGCAGCCAAGAAAGGACAGCCAAAAACATTCAGTACTTC. Encoded protein: CASSQERTAKNIQYF.

J is TRBJ1-1 and V is TRBV4-1; D gene uncertain. The CDR3 length is 17 residues. V was clipped by 1 base and J by 0 bases, with 15 bases between them. The germline V gene encodes CDR1 MGHRA and CDR2 YSYEKL. The DNA for the CDR3 is TGCGCCAGCAGCCAAGTCGATATGGGGTTTGTGAACACTGAAGCTTTCTTT. Translation gives CASSQVDMGFVNTEAFF.

The chain employs TRBV29-1 and TRBJ2-7; D is unclear. The CDR3 loop spans 11 amino acids. Germline loops: CDR1 SQVTM, CDR2 ANQGSEA. V was clipped by 4 bases and J by 3 bases, with 7 bases between them. CDR3 region: CSVGSSYEQYF. CDR3 DNA: TGCAGCGTTGGTAGTAGCTACGAGCAGTACTTC.

This clonotype has ten or more counts. The chain combines TRBV11-2 with TRBJ2-7; D gene ambiguous. This CDR3 has 14 amino acids. Trimming removed 1 base at V and 6 bases at J, with 13 bases between. Germline-derived CDR1 and CDR2 are SGHAT and FQNNGV. CDR3 protein: CASSLAQRSGEQYF. CDR3 DNA: TGTGCCAGCAGCTTAGCGCAGAGGTCTGGCGAGCAGTACTTC.

This clonotype was observed a handful of times. The rearrangement links TRBV4-1 to TRBJ2-7; D gene uncertain. Deletions cut 1 base from V and 3 bases from J, with 16 bases between. Germline CDR1 and CDR2: MGHRA and YSYEKL. This CDR3 contains 16 residues. The DNA for the CDR3 is TGCGCCAGCAGCCAAGGGGCGGCCTTCGGCCACTACGAGCAGTACTTC. Protein sequence: CASSQGAAFGHYEQYF.

The rearrangement links TRBV5-1 to TRBJ2-2; D not certain. Trimming stripped 0 bases from V and 4 bases from J, with 10 bases between. Germline values: CDR1 SGHRS, CDR2 YFSETQ. This CDR3 spans 15 amino acids. CDR3 bases: TGCGCCAGCAGCTTGGGGGCAACTCTCACCGGGGAGCTGTTTTTT. Translating it yields CASSLGATLTGELFF.

This clonotype was detected many times. V gene TRBV6-6 combines with J gene TRBJ1-3; unclear D gene. This CDR3 has 17 residues. The germline CDR1 and CDR2 sequences are MNHNY and SVGAGI (reference sequence). Deletions cut 0 bases from V and 0 bases from J, with 12 bases between. For the CDR3, the DNA is TGTGCCAGCAGTTACTCACCGACCGCACTCTCTGGAAACACCATATATTTT. This sequence encodes CASSYSPTALSGNTIYF.

This clonotype was recorded many times. The rearrangement links TRBV29-1 to TRBJ1-1; D is unclear. The CDR3 has 13 amino acids. Germline CDR1 reads SQVTM; CDR2 reads ANQGSEA. The V gene lost 3 bases and the J gene lost 4 bases, with 12 bases spanning the gap. The CDR3 region has the DNA TGCAGCGTTGAGGAGGGCGGTGGCACTGAAGCTTTCTTT. Translation: CSVEEGGGTEAFF.

This clonotype was observed at least ten times. J is TRBJ2-4 and V is TRBV11-2, with D hard to call. CDR1 and CDR2 (germline): SGHAT, FQNNGV. V lost 0 bases, J lost 8 bases, and 11 bases lay in between. The CDR3 length is 14 residues. CDR3 region: CASSLDSGLDIQYF. CDR3 DNA: TGTGCCAGCAGCTTAGATTCGGGCCTGGACATTCAGTACTTC.

This clonotype has just a few counts. This chain joins TRBV3-1 and TRBJ2-3, with D possibly TRBD1 on 6 matching bases. Trimming removed 3 bases at V and 3 bases at J, with 13 bases between. CDR3 length: 15 amino acids. Germline V CDR1 and CDR2: LGHDT, YNNKEL (reference sequence). CDR3 nucleotides: TGTGCCAGCAGCCAGGATGGGGGCAGTACAGATACGCAGTATTTT. This sequence encodes CASSQDGGSTDTQYF.

This clonotype was picked up many times. V is TRBV24-1 and J is TRBJ2-3; TRBD1 agrees at 7 bases. The V and J ends lost 7 bases and 1 base, in that order; junction bases with no gene match: 10. The CDR3 totals 16 residues. CDR1 KGHDR and CDR2 SFDVKD come from the germline V gene. The DNA for the CDR3 is TGTGCCACCAGCCCAACCGACAGGGCGCGCACAGATACGCAGTATTTT. Translated: CATSPTDRARTDTQYF.

This clonotype was observed at least ten times. V is TRBV28 and J is TRBJ1-3, with 7 bases matching TRBD1. The length of the CDR3 is 15 residues. V lost 3 bases, J lost 4 bases, and 6 bases stayed unmatched. Germline assignment: CDR1 MDHEN and CDR2 SYDVKM. The CDR3 loop reads CASSLTGIGGNTIYF. DNA for the CDR3: TGTGCCAGCAGTTTGACAGGGATCGGAGGAAACACCATATATTTT.

The V call is TRBV7-9, the J call TRBJ2-2, with TRBD2 matching over 14 bases. V was clipped by 5 bases and J by 9 bases; unmatched bases: 8. The germline gives CDR1 SEHNR, CDR2 FQNEAQ (reference sequence). This CDR3 comprises 16 residues. CDR3 sequence reads: CASSPGTSGGPRELFF. CDR3 DNA sequence: TGTGCCAGCAGCCCCGGGACTAGCGGGGGACCCAGGGAGCTGTTTTTT.

This clonotype showed up many times. V and J are TRBV10-3 and TRBJ2-7; 7 positions agree with TRBD2. With V trimmed by 2 bases and J by 4 bases, 26 bases remained unmatched. The CDR3 totals 21 residues. Germline CDR1 and CDR2: ENHRY and SYGVKD. Here the CDR3 reads CAISEPVAPAADSGQPYEQYF. Here the CDR3 DNA reads TGTGCCATCAGTGAGCCCGTAGCCCCAGCCGCCGATAGCGGGCAGCCTTACGAGCAGTACTTC.

CDR3 sequence: CASSPYREGMYNSPLHF. CDR3 DNA sequence: TGTGCCAGCAGTCCGTACAGGGAGGGGATGTATAATTCACCCCTCCACTTT. This chain uses TRBV28 with TRBJ1-6; D is perhaps TRBD1 (6 bases). Germline-derived CDR1 and CDR2 are MDHEN and SYDVKM. The V gene lost 5 bases and the J gene lost 4 bases, with 18 bases spanning the gap. The CDR3 runs to 17 residues.

This clonotype was picked up many times. The chain joins TRBV10-1 to TRBJ2-3; 9 bases are a match to TRBD1. Germline V CDR1 and CDR2: WNHNN, SYGVQD (reference sequence). Unmatched junction bases numbered 7, after V lost 8 bases and J lost 4 bases. The CDR3 is 14 residues long. The CDR3 protein is CASGGTGRPDTQYF. As DNA, the CDR3 is TGCGCCAGCGGCGGGACAGGGCGGCCAGATACGCAGTATTTT.

This clonotype was observed many times. The chain has TRBV25-1 and TRBJ2-3; 9 nucleotides align to TRBD2. The V gene's germline CDR1 is MGHDK and CDR2 SYGVNS. V was clipped by 2 bases and J by 2 bases; unmatched bases: 5. This CDR3 is built from 16 residues. Written as DNA, the CDR3 is TGTGCCAGCAGTGAACCGAGCGGGGGGAACACAGATACGCAGTATTTT. Its protein product is CASSEPSGGNTDTQYF.

This clonotype was found a few times. The chain couples TRBV4-1 to TRBJ1-4; D unresolved. The CDR3 contains 14 residues. The germline CDR1 and CDR2 sequences are MGHRA and YSYEKL. V was trimmed by 3 bases and J by 0 bases, leaving 5 bases between them. The CDR3 here is CASSQASTNEKLFF. The CDR3 DNA sequence: TGCGCCAGCAGCCAGGCATCAACTAATGAAAAACTGTTTTTT.

This clonotype was recorded many times. The chain is built from TRBV28 and TRBJ1-1; D possibly corresponds to TRBD1 (5 bases). Per germline, CDR1 MDHEN and CDR2 SYDVKM. V was pared by 1 base and J by 6 bases, with 15 bases between. The CDR3 extends over 15 amino acids. CDR3 loop: CASSLYSGTAAEAFF. In DNA form, the CDR3 reads TGTGCCAGCAGTTTATACTCCGGGACGGCGGCTGAAGCTTTCTTT.

This clonotype appeared many times. CDR3 DNA sequence: TGCAGTGCTAGTTCGGTACAGGGGGCCACAGATACGCAGTATTTT. Its translation is CSASSVQGATDTQYF. The rearrangement uses TRBV20-1 and TRBJ2-3, with 9 bases lining up with TRBD1. CDR1 is DFQATT and CDR2 is SNEGSKA in the germline V gene (reference sequence). The CDR3 is 15 residues long. V was pared by 3 bases and J by 2 bases, with 6 bases of the junction left unmatched.

This clonotype was observed a few times. The J gene is TRBJ2-3, the V gene TRBV6-6; D call uncertain. Between the trimmed V and J ends, which lost 2 bases and 4 bases, there was a span of 4 bases. This CDR3 is 12 amino acids long. Germline V gene sequence: CDR1 MNHNY, CDR2 SVGAGI (reference sequence). CDR3 in amino acids: CASSYQADTQYF. CDR3 nucleotides: TGTGCCAGCAGTTACCAGGCAGATACGCAGTATTTT.

This clonotype was detected a few times. The chain joins TRBV12-3 or TRBV12-4 to TRBJ2-5; possibly TRBD1 or TRBD2 for D (6 bases each). The CDR3 extends over 15 amino acids. V was pared by 2 bases and J by 4 bases, with 14 bases between. CDR3 sequence (DNA): TGTGCCAGCAGTTTAAGGGGGGACCCCCGAGAGACCCAGTACTTC. Protein: CASSLRGDPRETQYF.

Of note for this clonotype: This may be a read error, as it is one base from a much larger clone. J is TRBJ2-5 and V is TRBV11-2; a weak D match, TRBD1 (6 bases). The germline gives CDR1 SGHAT, CDR2 FQNNGV. The ends were cut back, 4 bases at V and 5 bases at J, with 20 bases in the middle. This CDR3 has 16 residues. The CDR3 sequence is CASSYRIYQQGETQYF. The CDR3 bases are TGTGCCAGCAGCTACCGTATCTATCAGCAGGGGGAGACCCAGTACTTC.

As concerns this clonotype: A much larger clonotype is one base distant, so this may be a read error. The chain recombines TRBV5-5 with TRBJ1-3; no clear D gene. The CDR3 is 15 amino acids. In germline, CDR1 is SGHKS, CDR2 YYEKEE (reference sequence). V dropped 4 bases and J dropped 0 bases, with 11 bases sitting between them. CDR3: CASSHGLISGNTIYF. As DNA, the CDR3 is TGTGCCAGCAGCCATGGACTCATCTCTGGAAACACCATATATTTT.

In its sample, this clonotype was seen a few times. The V gene is TRBV29-1, the J gene TRBJ2-3, with 9 bases matching TRBD2. Per germline, CDR1 SQVTM and CDR2 ANQGSEA. The CDR3 has 15 residues. J gave up 4 bases and V 4 bases, and 9 bases lay outside the gene matches. The CDR3 loop is CSVAGAGGHADTQYF. The CDR3 DNA follows: TGCAGCGTTGCAGGAGCGGGGGGCCACGCAGATACGCAGTATTTT.

The chain is built from TRBV28 and TRBJ2-1; 8 positions agree with TRBD2. CDR1 MDHEN and CDR2 SYDVKM come from the germline V gene. J gave up 0 bases and V 5 bases, and 6 bases lay outside the gene matches. The CDR3 sequence is 16 residues long. This CDR3 reads CASSTTSGDSYNEQFF. In DNA, the CDR3 is TGTGCCAGCAGTACCACTAGCGGAGACTCCTACAATGAGCAGTTCTTC.

This clonotype was seen many times. V and J are TRBV12-3 or TRBV12-4 and TRBJ2-1; 11 bases fit TRBD2. This CDR3 comprises 16 residues. The V segment lost 7 bases and the J segment 2 bases; nucleotides outside the gene matches: 7. CDR3: CASNSGTSGPYNEQFF. CDR3 nucleotide sequence: TGTGCCAGCAACTCGGGGACTAGCGGTCCCTACAATGAGCAGTTCTTC.

This clonotype was counted between two and nine times. V and J are TRBV2 and TRBJ1-4; D remains unclear. With 1 base removed from V and 0 bases from J, the gap between germline ends came to 9 bases. The CDR3 contains 16 residues. Germline lookup yields CDR1 SNHLY and CDR2 FYNNEI. The CDR3 nucleotides are TGTGCCAGCAGTGAAGGGGTAGGGACAACTAATGAAAAACTGTTTTTT. This codes for CASSEGVGTTNEKLFF.